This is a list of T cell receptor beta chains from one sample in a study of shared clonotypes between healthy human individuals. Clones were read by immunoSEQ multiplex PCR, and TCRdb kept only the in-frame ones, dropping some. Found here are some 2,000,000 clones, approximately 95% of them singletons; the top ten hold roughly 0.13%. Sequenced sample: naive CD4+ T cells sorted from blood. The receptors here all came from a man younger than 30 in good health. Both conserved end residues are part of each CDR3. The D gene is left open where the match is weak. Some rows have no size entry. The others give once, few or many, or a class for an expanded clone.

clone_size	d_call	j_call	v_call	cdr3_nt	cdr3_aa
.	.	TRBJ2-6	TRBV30	TGTGCCTGGAGTCCCCGTAACTCTGGGGCCAACGTCCTGACTTTC	CAWSPRNSGANVLTF
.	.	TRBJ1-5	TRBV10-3	TGTGCCATCAGTGAGTCGGAAGTTCGGGGCCAGCCCCAGCATTTT	CAISESEVRGQPQHF
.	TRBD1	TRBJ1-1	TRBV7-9	TGTGCCAGCAGCCAGAACAGGGGGCTTACTGAAGCTTTCTTT	CASSQNRGLTEAFF
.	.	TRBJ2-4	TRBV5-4	TGTGCCAGCAGCTTGACCGGGGATGGGCAAAACATTCAGTACTTC	CASSLTGDGQNIQYF
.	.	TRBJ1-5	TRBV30	TGTGCCTGGAGTACCATGGACATCAGTCAGCCCCAGCATTTT	CAWSTMDISQPQHF
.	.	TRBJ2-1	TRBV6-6	TGTGCCAGCAGTTATGAACAGCCCTACAATGAGCAGTTCTTC	CASSYEQPYNEQFF
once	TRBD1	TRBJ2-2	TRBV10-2	TGCGCCAGCAGCCGGACAGGGGGCACCGGGGAGCTGTTTTTT	CASSRTGGTGELFF
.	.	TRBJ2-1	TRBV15	TGTGCCACCAGCAGATTTTCTCTGGGAGGTTCCTACAATGAGCAGTTCTTC	CATSRFSLGGSYNEQFF
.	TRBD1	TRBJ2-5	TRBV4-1	TGCGCCAGCAGCCAAGACCCGCCGGACAGGGGTCAAGAGACCCAGTACTTC	CASSQDPPDRGQETQYF
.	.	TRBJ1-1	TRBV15	TGTGCCACCAGCCGGACGGCCTTGAACACTGAAGCTTTCTTT	CATSRTALNTEAFF
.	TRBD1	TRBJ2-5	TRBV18	TGTGCCAGCTCATCGCAGGGGGTAGGAGAGACCCAGTACTTC	CASSSQGVGETQYF
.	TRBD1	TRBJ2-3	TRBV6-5	TGTGCCAGCAGTCTACAGGGGGCAGATACGCAGTATTTT	CASSLQGADTQYF
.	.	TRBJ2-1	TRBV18	TGTGCCAGCTCACCAGGGACCCACAATGAGCAGTTCTTC	CASSPGTHNEQFF
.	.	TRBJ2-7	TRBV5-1	TGCGCCAGCAGCTTGGCGGGACGCACATATTACGAGCAGTATTTC	CASSLAGRTYYEQYF
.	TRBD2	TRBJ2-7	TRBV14	TGTGCCAGCAGCCAAATTCCGGGGACTAGCGGGAGATACGAGCAGTACTTC	CASSQIPGTSGRYEQYF
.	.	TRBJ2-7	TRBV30	TGTGCCTGGAGTGAGGGGCTCGAGCAGTACTTC	CAWSEGLEQYF
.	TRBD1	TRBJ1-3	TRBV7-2	TGTGCCAGCAGCGCCCAGGGGGCGACCGGAAACACCATATATTTT	CASSAQGATGNTIYF
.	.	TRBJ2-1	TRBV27	TGTGCCAGCAGTTTCTCCCCGGGTTCATCCTACAATGAGCAGTTCTTC	CASSFSPGSSYNEQFF
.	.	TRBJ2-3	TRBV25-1	TGTGCCAGCAGTGAATTACTTCGTCGCGGGCGGACAGATACGCAGTATTTT	CASSELLRRGRTDTQYF
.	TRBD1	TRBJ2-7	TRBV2	TGTGCCAGCAGTGAAACAGGACAGGCCTACGAGCAGTACTTC	CASSETGQAYEQYF
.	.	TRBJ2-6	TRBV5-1	TGCGCCAGCAGCTTGGAGTACAGGGCTGGGGCCAACGTCCTGACTTTC	CASSLEYRAGANVLTF